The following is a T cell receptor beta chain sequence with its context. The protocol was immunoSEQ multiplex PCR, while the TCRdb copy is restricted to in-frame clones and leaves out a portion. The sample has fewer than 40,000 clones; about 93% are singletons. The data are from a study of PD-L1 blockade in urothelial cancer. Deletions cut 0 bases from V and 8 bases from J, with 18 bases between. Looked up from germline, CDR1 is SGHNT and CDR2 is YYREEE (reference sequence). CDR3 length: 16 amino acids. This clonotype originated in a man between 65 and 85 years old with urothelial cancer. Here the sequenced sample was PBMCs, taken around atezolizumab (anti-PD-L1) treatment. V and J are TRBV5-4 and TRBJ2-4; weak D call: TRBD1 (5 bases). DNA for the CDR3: TGTGCCAGCAGCTTGGCCGATAGCCCCGAAGGGGACATTCAGTACTTC. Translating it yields CASSLADSPEGDIQYF.